This T cell receptor beta chain was recovered during a study of blood T cell repertoires in COVID-19. At the level of the study: Acute and convalescent COVID-19 specimens originated in the United States, Italy and Spain. T cells, B-cell-depleted T cells, or PBMCs provided the cDNA or gDNA that served as material.

Authors' analysis steps: Using reference gene primer amplification, nucleated cell counts were estimated. The table came from immunoSEQ multiplex PCR; TCRdb's copy has only in-frame clones and leaves some out. V, J and clone size are taken as reported in that table, and D and trimming were inferred from the DNA itself. Here the sample spans around 160,000 clones, 70% to 90% being singletons. Trimming took 4 bases from V and 4 from J, leaving 12 bases between them. CDR3 length equals 14 residues. CDR1 is SGHKS, CDR2 YYEKEE, per germline (reference sequence). The chain uses TRBV5-5 and TRBJ1-3; D is unclear. This TCR was sampled from a man in his sixties with active or convalescent COVID-19. Sequenced: peripheral blood. CDR3 nucleotide sequence: TGTGCCAGCAGCATTGGAGGTTCCGGAAACACCATATATTTT. It encodes CASSIGGSGNTIYF.